The 23 T cell receptor beta chains listed next were all sequenced from one sample in a study of identical twins. One entry per CDR3 protein results from TCRdb running MiXCR on the 5' RACE reads. The sample consists of some 790,000 distinct CDR3 sequences, approximately 18% of them appearing once. These data also formed part of another study, on T cells expressing NK-cell markers.

The material sequenced was PBMCs. All receptors come from a woman in her late teens or twenties in good health.

This clonotype was seen many times. The chain is built from TRBV12-3 or TRBV12-4 and TRBJ1-6; no firm D call. V gave up 6 bases and J gave up 1 base, with 7 bases separating them. This CDR3 is built from 14 residues. CDR3 amino acids: CASSPSSYNSPLHF. The CDR3, as DNA: TGTGCCAGCAGCCCGTCGTCCTATAATTCACCCCTCCACTTT.

This chain connects TRBV5-5 to TRBJ1-1; weak D call: TRBD1 (6 bases). V lost 1 base and J lost 2, with 15 bases in between. CDR1 is SGHKS, CDR2 YYEKEE, per germline (reference sequence). This CDR3 has 16 residues. The CDR3 protein is CASSLRPTGVNTEAFF. CDR3 bases: TGTGCCAGCAGCTTGAGGCCGACAGGAGTAAACACTGAAGCTTTCTTT.

This chain joins TRBV15 and TRBJ1-2; TRBD1 agrees at 9 bases. V trimming: 2 bases; J trimming: 1 base; junction bases outside the gene matches: 5. Germline CDR1 reads LNHNV; CDR2 reads YYDKDF (reference sequence). The length of the CDR3 is 16 residues. The DNA for the CDR3 is TGTGCCACCAGCAGACTCCGACAGGGGGGTAACTATGGCTACACCTTC. Translating gives CATSRLRQGGNYGYTF.

The CDR3: CASSEREIRDEQFF. As DNA, the CDR3 is TGTGCCAGCAGTGAGCGGGAGATTCGAGATGAGCAGTTCTTC. The chain joins TRBV6-2 or TRBV6-3 to TRBJ2-1, with 8 bases that match TRBD2. Germline CDR1 reads MNHEY; CDR2 reads SVGEGT. J lost 8 bases, V lost 5 bases, and 8 bases had no gene match. The CDR3 spans 14 residues.

In its sample, this clonotype was seen a few times. A junction end diverges from the germline sequence, so it may reflect a read error. This chain joins TRBV12-3 or TRBV12-4 and TRBJ1-1; unclear D gene. This CDR3 has 12 amino acids. This CDR3 reads CASITPSGSRVF. The CDR3 nucleotides read TGTGCCAGCATTACCCCGTCCGGGAGTCGCGTCTTT.

This clonotype occurred a few times. The genes are TRBV12-3 or TRBV12-4 and TRBJ2-3; D is perhaps TRBD2 (5 bases). V was shortened by 7 bases and J by 12 bases, with 20 bases between the two germline ends. The CDR3 contains 13 residues. The CDR3 sequence is CASTIRYGVEQYF. The CDR3 coding sequence is TGTGCCAGCACCATAAGATACGGGGTAGAACAGTATTTT.

A few counts support this clonotype. The chain carries TRBV10-3 and TRBJ2-7, with D unclear. There are 13 residues in the CDR3. Trimming took 6 bases from V and 3 from J, leaving 12 bases between them. Germline V gene sequence: CDR1 ENHRY, CDR2 SYGVKD. The CDR3 protein is CAIRVPGGYEQYF. The CDR3 DNA sequence: TGTGCCATCAGGGTTCCTGGCGGCTACGAGCAGTACTTC.

The sample holds a few counts of this clonotype. The V gene is TRBV12-3 or TRBV12-4, the J gene TRBJ2-7; 11 bases fit TRBD2. CDR3 length: 15 residues. V trimming: 6 bases; J trimming: 1 base; junction bases outside the gene matches: 5. As DNA, the CDR3 is TGTGCCAGCAGAGCGGGACTAGCGGATTCCTACGAGCAGTACTTC. Translation gives CASRAGLADSYEQYF.

This chain joins TRBV7-7 and TRBJ2-3, with D perhaps matching TRBD2 (6 bases). Looked up from germline, CDR1 is SSHAT and CDR2 is FNYEAQ (reference sequence). Trimming took 2 bases from V and 4 from J, leaving 13 bases between them. This CDR3 comprises 15 residues. The CDR3: CASSLTGSFADTQYF. Written as DNA, the CDR3 is TGTGCCAGCAGCTTAACCGGGAGTTTCGCAGATACGCAGTATTTT.

This clonotype showed up just a few times. The rearrangement uses TRBV29-1 and TRBJ2-5, with D possibly matching TRBD2 (7 bases). Trimming pared 3 bases from V and 5 bases from J, leaving 19 bases between. CDR1 and CDR2 (germline): SQVTM, ANQGSEA. The CDR3 extends over 15 amino acids. Written as DNA, the CDR3 is TGCAGCGTTGACGGCGGGGGCGGACGAGGGGAGACCCAGTACTTC. This codes for CSVDGGGGRGETQYF.

This clonotype was picked up one time. The gene calls are TRBV19 and TRBJ1-2, with 7 bases that match TRBD1. Germline values: CDR1 LNHDA, CDR2 SQIVND (reference sequence). V gave up 6 bases and J gave up 5 bases; unmatched junction bases: 12. This CDR3 is built from 15 residues. CDR3 in amino acids: CASRTGQGSAYGYTF. CDR3 in DNA: TGTGCCAGTAGGACAGGGCAAGGGAGCGCGTATGGCTACACCTTC.

Concerning this clonotype: Germline and junction disagree at one end, which may indicate a read error. V is TRBV5-1 and J is TRBJ2-1; TRBD2 agrees at 13 bases. Per germline, CDR1 SGHRS and CDR2 YFSETQ. The CDR3 runs 15 residues. CDR3 DNA: TGCGCCAGCAGCTTGGGGGAGGGACTAGCGGGACCAATATCCTTC. This codes for CASSLGEGLAGPISF.

The CDR3 bases are TGTGCCAGCAGCACGGGACTAGTGGACGGGGAGCTGTTTTTT. Protein sequence: CASSTGLVDGELFF. The chain uses TRBV5-6 and TRBJ2-2; 8 nucleotides line up with TRBD2. The CDR3 loop spans 14 amino acids. Losses at the gene ends were 4 bases for V and 7 bases for J; bases not matched to a gene: 6. In germline, CDR1 is SGHDT, CDR2 YYEEEE.

The V gene is TRBV29-1, the J gene TRBJ2-5; a possible D gene is TRBD2 (6 bases). Germline V lookup: CDR1 SQVTM, CDR2 ANQGSEA. Trimming took 7 bases from V and 1 from J, leaving 16 bases between them. The CDR3 runs 14 residues. The CDR3 reads CSAPGTSFQETQYF. CDR3 sequence (DNA): TGCAGCGCTCCCGGGACTTCTTTCCAAGAGACCCAGTACTTC.

This clonotype was observed a few times. The chain employs TRBV5-6 and TRBJ1-1; 7 nucleotides align to TRBD1. Germline CDR1 is SGHDT and CDR2 is YYEEEE. The CDR3 is 15 residues long. J lost 1 base, V lost 1 base, and 4 bases had no gene match. The CDR3 DNA is TGTGCCAGCAGCTTGCCCGGGACAGCGAACACTGAAGCTTTCTTT. It translates to CASSLPGTANTEAFF.

This clonotype was recorded a few times. V and J are TRBV7-9 and TRBJ1-2, with no clear D. CDR3 length: 13 residues. Germline V gene lookup returns CDR1 SEHNR and CDR2 FQNEAQ (reference sequence). V was cut by 8 bases and J by 3 bases, with 13 bases left in between. As DNA, the CDR3 is TGTGCCAGCGTACCACAAAAGGACTATGGCTACACCTTC. It codes for CASVPQKDYGYTF.

This clonotype appeared a few times. The chain employs TRBV5-5 and TRBJ1-5; no definite D call. Trimming removed 2 bases at V and 0 bases at J, with 9 bases between. The CDR3 extends over 15 amino acids. In germline, CDR1 is SGHKS, CDR2 YYEKEE (reference sequence). CDR3 DNA sequence: TGTGCCAGCAGCTTCAACGGCCTTAGCAATCAGCCCCAGCATTTT. As protein: CASSFNGLSNQPQHF.

The chain couples TRBV6-5 to TRBJ2-3, with 8 bases that match TRBD1. Germline V gene sequence: CDR1 MNHEY, CDR2 SVGAGI. The CDR3 has 14 amino acids. The junction had 2 bases not matched to a gene; V was cut back by 0 bases and J by 6 bases. CDR3 residues: CASSYSTGVDTQYF. The CDR3 DNA reads TGTGCCAGCAGTTACTCGACAGGGGTTGATACGCAGTATTTT.

This clonotype was found a few times. The chain uses TRBV5-6 and TRBJ1-1; a weak D match, TRBD1 (5 bases). Germline V gene sequence: CDR1 SGHDT, CDR2 YYEEEE. V lost 2 bases, J lost 1 base, and 12 bases lay in between. This CDR3 comprises 15 residues. The CDR3 sequence is CASSLLWTQNTEAFF. In nucleotides, the CDR3 is TGTGCCAGCAGCTTACTATGGACACAGAACACTGAAGCTTTCTTT.

This chain joins TRBV27 and TRBJ1-2; D remains unclear. CDR3 size: 13 residues. Deletions cut 3 bases from V and 7 bases from J, with 12 bases between. The germline V gene has CDR1 MNHEY and CDR2 SMNVEV (reference sequence). The CDR3 nucleotides are TGTGCCAGCAGTTTTTCGGCTCTCTCTGGCTACACCTTC. This translates into CASSFSALSGYTF.

The chain uses TRBV12-3 or TRBV12-4 and TRBJ2-1; D gene ambiguous. CDR3 length: 11 amino acids. V lost 6 bases and J 11 bases, leaving 11 bases between the germline ends. This chain's CDR3 is CASSLWEKQFF. The CDR3 nucleotides read TGTGCCAGCAGCCTCTGGGAAAAGCAGTTCTTC.

This clonotype was counted ten times or more. This chain links TRBV18 with TRBJ1-1; possibly TRBD1 for D (5 bases). V gave up 6 bases and J gave up 8 bases, with 16 bases separating them. In germline, CDR1 is KGHSH, CDR2 LQKENI. The CDR3 totals 13 residues. This CDR3 reads CASSRRDRVEAFF. As DNA, the CDR3 is TGTGCCAGCTCTCGCCGGGACCGTGTCGAAGCTTTCTTT.

The V and J genes are TRBV5-4 and TRBJ2-5; 14 bases match TRBD2. Unmatched junction bases numbered 8, after V lost 0 bases and J lost 4 bases. The CDR3 length is 18 residues. Germline V gene sequence: CDR1 SGHNT, CDR2 YYREEE (reference sequence). CDR3 DNA sequence: TGTGCCAGCAGCTTGGAGGGGACTAGCGGGAGTCGGGGAGAGACCCAGTACTTC. Translated, it gives CASSLEGTSGSRGETQYF. The variable domain in full, completed from reference TRBV5-4 and TRBJ2-5, reads ETGVTQSPTHLIKTRGQQVTLRCSSQSGHNTVSWYQQALGQGPQFIFQYYREEENGRGNFPPRFSGLQFPNYSSELNVNALELDDSALYLCASSLEGTSGSRGETQYFGPGTRLLVL.